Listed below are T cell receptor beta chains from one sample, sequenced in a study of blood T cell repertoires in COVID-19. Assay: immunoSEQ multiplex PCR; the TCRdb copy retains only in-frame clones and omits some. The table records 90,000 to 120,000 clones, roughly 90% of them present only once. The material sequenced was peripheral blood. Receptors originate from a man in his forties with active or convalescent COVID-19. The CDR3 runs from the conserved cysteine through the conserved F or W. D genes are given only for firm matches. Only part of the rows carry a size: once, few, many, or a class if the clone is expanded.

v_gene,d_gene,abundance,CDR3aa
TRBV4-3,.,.,CASSLGGGSGNTIYF
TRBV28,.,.,CASGGAGPYEQYF
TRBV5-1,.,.,CASSGAEFTDTQYF
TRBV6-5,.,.,CASIWVGITNYGYTF
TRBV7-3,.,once,CASSLWENEPQHF
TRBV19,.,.,CASSNSPWQPQHF
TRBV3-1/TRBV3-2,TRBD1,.,CASSQDQLNRGTEAFF
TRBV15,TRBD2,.,CATSRAPSGSDNEQYF
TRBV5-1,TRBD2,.,CASSLLTSATGELFF
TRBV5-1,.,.,CASSLILESPLHF
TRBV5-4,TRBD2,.,CASSGASGSYNEQFF
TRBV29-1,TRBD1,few,CSVDRQGDNTGELFF
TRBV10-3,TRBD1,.,CAIRVGTASYEQYF
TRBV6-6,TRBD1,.,CASNPGQRASPLHF
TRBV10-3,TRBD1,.,CAISESRDSNGYTF
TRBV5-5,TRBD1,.,CASSFGGQGAYSNQPQHF
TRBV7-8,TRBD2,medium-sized,CASSPRTSATDTQYF
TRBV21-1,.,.,CASSKTLQGAGDEQYF
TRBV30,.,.,CAWRGSGDSPLHF
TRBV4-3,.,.,CASSQVMDSRVNTEAFF
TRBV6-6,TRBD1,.,CASSQTGLGSHF
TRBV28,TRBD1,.,CASSTLPGTGGAGTEAFF
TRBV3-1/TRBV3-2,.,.,CASSQGRTEAFF
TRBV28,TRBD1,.,CASSPTGFGELFF
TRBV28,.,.,CASSLRAGGSNQPQHF
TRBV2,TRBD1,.,CASRGTGGREQYF
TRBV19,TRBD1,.,CASSIGTGYSNQPQHF
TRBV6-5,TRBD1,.,CASGSRGESNQPQHF
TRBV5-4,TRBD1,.,CASSPGQGFGNTIYF
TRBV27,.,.,CASSSLASLSQETQYF
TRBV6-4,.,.,CASSERPNYGYTF
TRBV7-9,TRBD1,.,CASSLGTGDGYTF
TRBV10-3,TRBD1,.,CAISGTGMNTEAFF
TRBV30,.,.,CAWKLQAGISGNTIYF
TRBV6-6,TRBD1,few,CASTEPGQIYGYTF
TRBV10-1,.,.,CASSANIQGYGAGELFF
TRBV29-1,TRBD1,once,CSVWTGVQETQYF
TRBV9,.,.,CASSVAAGPYVSGELFF
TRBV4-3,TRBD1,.,CASSQDTGVGIMNTEAFF
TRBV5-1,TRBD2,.,CASTFLPTSGLAGKPYEQYF
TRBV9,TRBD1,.,CASSVRDRRTDTQYF
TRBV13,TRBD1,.,CASSPRDREWNTEAFF
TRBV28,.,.,CASSDFAGSPYEQYF
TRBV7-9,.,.,CASSLDATYEQYF
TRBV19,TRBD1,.,CASRTQGNAEAFF
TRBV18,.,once,CASSPSGGSEAFF
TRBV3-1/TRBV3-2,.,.,CASSREWGTEAFF
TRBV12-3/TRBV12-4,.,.,CASSTINQPQHF
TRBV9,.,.,CASSVGRGGENIQYF
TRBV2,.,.,CASNGREGQPQHF
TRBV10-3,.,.,CAIKGRDADTQYF